This TCR beta chain was documented in a study of cytomegalovirus exposure and HLA in healthy donors. Study-wide results and caveats: Specificity for CMV antigens was confirmed in vitro for three of the CMV-associated chains. Later work associated roughly 17,000 TCR beta sequences with HLA alleles at 0.05 false discovery rate.

60 Vbeta and 13 Jbeta primers were used in PCR. Methods used by the authors: The count from a later analysis was 65 million to 90 million unique TCR beta chains, some 10 million of them shared. TCRdb keeps only in-frame clones here, not all; method: immunoSEQ multiplex PCR. V, J and clone size are taken as reported in that table, and D and trimming were inferred from the DNA itself. Here the sample spans about 140,000 clones, almost 85% being singletons. The CDR3 has 15 amino acids. Germline CDR1 is SGDLS and CDR2 is YYNGEE. V lost 0 bases and J lost 6; bases outside the gene matches: 3. As concerns this clone: Its antigen is still unknown.

The V gene is TRBV9, the J gene TRBJ2-3, with 11 bases fitting TRBD2. The clonotype was recovered from a man aged 30 to 39 in good health and CMV-seropositive. Sequenced material: PBMCs. CDR3 residues: CASSVASGGYDTQYF. The CDR3 DNA sequence: TGTGCCAGCAGCGTAGCTAGCGGGGGGTACGATACGCAGTATTTT.